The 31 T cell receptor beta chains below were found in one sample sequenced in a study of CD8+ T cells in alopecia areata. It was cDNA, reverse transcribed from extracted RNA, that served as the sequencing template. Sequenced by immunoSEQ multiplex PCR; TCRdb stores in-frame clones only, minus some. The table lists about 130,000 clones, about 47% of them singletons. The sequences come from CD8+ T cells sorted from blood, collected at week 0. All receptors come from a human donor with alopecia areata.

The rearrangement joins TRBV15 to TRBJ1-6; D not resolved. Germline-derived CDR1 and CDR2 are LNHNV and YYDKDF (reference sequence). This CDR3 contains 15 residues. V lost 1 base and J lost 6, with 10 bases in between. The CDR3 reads CATSRGKEGNSPLHF. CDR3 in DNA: TGTGCCACCAGCAGAGGGAAAGAGGGTAATTCACCCCTCCACTTT.

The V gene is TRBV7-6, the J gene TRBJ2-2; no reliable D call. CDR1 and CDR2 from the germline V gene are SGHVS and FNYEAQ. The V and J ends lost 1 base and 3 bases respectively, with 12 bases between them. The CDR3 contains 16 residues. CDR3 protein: CASSLVRGTYTGELFF. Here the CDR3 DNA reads TGTGCCAGCAGCTTAGTCCGCGGAACGTACACCGGGGAGCTGTTTTTT.

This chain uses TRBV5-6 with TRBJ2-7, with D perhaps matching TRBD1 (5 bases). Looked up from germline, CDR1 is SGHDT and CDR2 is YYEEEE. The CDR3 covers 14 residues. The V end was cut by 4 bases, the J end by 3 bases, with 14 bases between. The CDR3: CASSLRQTIYEQYF. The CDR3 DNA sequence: TGTGCCAGCAGCCTCCGACAGACAATCTACGAGCAGTACTTC.

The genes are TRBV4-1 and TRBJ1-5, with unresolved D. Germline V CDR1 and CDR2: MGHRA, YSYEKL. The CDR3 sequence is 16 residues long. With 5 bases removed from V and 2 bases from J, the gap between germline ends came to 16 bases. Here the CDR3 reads CASSFRGPEGNQPQHF. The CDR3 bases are TGCGCCAGCAGCTTCCGAGGCCCCGAAGGCAATCAGCCCCAGCATTTT.

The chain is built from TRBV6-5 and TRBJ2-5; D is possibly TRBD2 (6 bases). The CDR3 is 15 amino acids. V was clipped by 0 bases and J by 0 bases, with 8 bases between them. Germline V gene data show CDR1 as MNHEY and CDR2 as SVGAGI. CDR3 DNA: TGTGCCAGCAGTTACTCAAGGGACTACCAAGAGACCCAGTACTTC. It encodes CASSYSRDYQETQYF.

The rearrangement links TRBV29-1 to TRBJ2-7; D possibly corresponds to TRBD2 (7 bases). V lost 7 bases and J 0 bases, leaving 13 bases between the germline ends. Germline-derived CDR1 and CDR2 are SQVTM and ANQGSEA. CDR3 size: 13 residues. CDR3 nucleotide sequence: TGCAGCGCGAGGGGGGGAGCCTCCTACGAGCAGTACTTC. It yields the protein CSARGGASYEQYF.

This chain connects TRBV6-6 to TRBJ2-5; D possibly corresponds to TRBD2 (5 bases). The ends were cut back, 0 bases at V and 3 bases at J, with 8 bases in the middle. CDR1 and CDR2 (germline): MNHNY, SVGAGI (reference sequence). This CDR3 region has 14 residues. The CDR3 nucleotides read TGTGCCAGCAGTTACTCTCCGGGGAAAGAGACCCAGTACTTC. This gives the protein CASSYSPGKETQYF.

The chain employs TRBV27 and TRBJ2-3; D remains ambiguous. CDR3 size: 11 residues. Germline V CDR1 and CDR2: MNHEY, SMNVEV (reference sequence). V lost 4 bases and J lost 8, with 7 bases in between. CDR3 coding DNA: TGTGCCAGCAGTTGGGCGTCTACGCAGTATTTT. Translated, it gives CASSWASTQYF.

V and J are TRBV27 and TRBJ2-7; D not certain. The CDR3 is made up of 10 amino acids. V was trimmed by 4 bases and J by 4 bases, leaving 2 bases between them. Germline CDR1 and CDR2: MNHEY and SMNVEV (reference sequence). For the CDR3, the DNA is TGTGCCAGCAGTTATTACGAGCAGTACTTC. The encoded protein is CASSYYEQYF.

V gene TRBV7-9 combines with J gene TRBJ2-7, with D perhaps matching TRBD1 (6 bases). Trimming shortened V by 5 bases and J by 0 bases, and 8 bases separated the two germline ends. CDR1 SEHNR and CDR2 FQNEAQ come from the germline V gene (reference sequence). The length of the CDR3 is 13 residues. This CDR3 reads CASSMGHSYEQYF. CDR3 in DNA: TGTGCCAGCAGCATGGGACACTCCTACGAGCAGTACTTC. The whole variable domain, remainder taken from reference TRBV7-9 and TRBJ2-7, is DTGVSQNPRHKITKRGQNVTFRCDPISEHNRLYWYRQTLGQGPEFLTYFQNEAQLEKSRLLSDRFSAERPKGSFSTLEIQRTEQGDSAMYLCASSMGHSYEQYFGPGTRLTVT.

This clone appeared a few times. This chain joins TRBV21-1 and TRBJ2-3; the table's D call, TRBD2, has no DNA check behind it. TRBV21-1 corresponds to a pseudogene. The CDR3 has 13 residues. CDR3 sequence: CASHSGRTDTQYF. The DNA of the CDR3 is TGTGCCAGTCATAGCGGGCGCACAGATACGCAGTATTTT.

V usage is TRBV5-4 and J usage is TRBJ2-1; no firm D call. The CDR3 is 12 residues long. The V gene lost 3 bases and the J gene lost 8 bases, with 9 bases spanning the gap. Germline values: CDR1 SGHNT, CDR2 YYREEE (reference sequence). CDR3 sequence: CASSSASDEQFF. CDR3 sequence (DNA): TGTGCCAGCAGCTCCGCTAGTGATGAGCAGTTCTTC.

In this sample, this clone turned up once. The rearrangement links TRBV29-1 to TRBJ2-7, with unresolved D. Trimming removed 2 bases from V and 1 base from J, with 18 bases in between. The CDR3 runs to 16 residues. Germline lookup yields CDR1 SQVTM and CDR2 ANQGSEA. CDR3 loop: CSVEFSRKAPSYEQYF. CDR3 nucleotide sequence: TGCAGCGTTGAATTTAGTCGGAAGGCTCCTTCCTACGAGCAGTACTTC.

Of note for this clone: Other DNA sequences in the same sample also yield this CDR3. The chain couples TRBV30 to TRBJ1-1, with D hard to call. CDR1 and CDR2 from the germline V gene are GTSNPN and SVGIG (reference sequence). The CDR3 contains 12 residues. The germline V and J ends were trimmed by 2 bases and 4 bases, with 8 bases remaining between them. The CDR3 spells CAWSPVGTEAFF. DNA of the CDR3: TGTGCCTGGAGTCCGGTTGGCACTGAAGCTTTCTTT.

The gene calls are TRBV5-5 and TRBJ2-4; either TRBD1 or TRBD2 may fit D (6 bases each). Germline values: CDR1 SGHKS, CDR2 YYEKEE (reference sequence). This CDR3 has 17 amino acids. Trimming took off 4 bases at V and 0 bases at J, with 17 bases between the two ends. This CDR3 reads CASSRPGGGIAKNIQYF. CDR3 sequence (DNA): TGTGCCAGCAGCCGGCCCGGAGGGGGAATAGCCAAAAACATTCAGTACTTC.

DNA for the CDR3: TGCGCCAGCAGCCAAGACGCACTTGATGGGGGGCTCGGGGCCCAGCATTTT. This codes for CASSQDALDGGLGAQHF. This chain joins TRBV4-3 and TRBJ1-5; perhaps TRBD1 as D (6 bases). The length of the CDR3 is 17 residues. The V end lost 0 bases, the J end lost 11 bases, and 23 bases lay between the germline ends. Germline values: CDR1 LGHNA, CDR2 YSLEER.

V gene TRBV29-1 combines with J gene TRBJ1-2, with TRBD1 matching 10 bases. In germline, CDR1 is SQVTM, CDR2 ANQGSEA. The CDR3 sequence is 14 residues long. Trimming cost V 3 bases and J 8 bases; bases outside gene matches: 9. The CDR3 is CSVDYGTGAEGYTF. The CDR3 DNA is TGCAGCGTTGACTACGGGACAGGGGCCGAGGGCTACACCTTC.

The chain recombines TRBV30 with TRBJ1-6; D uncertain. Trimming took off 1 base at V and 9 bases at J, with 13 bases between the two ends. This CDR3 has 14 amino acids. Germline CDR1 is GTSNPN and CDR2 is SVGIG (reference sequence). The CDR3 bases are TGTGCCTGGAGTGAGGCAGGCGGAATTTCACCCCTCCACTTT. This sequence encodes CAWSEAGGISPLHF.

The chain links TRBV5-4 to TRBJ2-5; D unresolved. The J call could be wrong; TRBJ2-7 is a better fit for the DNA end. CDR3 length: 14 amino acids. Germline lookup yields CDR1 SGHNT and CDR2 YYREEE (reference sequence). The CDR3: CASSFNPSSYEQYF. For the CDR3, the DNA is TGTGCCAGCAGCTTCAACCCCAGCTCCTACGAGCAGTACTTC.

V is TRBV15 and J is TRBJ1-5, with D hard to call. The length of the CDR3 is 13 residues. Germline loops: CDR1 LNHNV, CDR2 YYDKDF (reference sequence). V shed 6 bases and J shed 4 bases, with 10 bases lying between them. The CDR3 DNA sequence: TGTGCCACCAGTTTAAGAACTAATCAGCCCCAGCATTTT. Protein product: CATSLRTNQPQHF.

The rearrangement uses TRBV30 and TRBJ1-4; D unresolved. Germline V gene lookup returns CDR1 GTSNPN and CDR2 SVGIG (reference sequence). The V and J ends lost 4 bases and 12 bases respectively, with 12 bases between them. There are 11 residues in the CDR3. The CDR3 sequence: CAWKRRSELFF. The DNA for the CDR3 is TGTGCCTGGAAGAGGAGGTCAGAACTGTTTTTT.

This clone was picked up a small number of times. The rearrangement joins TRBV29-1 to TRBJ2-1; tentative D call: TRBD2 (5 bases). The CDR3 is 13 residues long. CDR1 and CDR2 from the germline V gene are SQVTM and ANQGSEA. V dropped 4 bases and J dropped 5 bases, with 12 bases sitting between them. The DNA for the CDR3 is TGCAGCGTTGGGTTAGCGAGGGACAATGAGCAGTTCTTC. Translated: CSVGLARDNEQFF.

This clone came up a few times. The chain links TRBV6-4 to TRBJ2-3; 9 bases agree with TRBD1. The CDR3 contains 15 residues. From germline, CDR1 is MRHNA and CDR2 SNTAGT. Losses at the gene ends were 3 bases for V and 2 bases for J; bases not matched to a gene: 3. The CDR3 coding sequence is TGTGCCAGCAGTGAGGGGGACAGGGACACAGATACGCAGTATTTT. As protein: CASSEGDRDTDTQYF.

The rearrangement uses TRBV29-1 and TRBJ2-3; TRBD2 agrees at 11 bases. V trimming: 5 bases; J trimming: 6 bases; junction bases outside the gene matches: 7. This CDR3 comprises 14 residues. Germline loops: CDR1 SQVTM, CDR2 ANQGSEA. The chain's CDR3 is CSVSSGGPSDTQYF. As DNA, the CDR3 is TGCAGCGTTTCTAGCGGGGGGCCTTCCGATACGCAGTATTTT.

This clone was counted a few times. CDR3 nucleotide sequence: TGTGCCAGCACCTCCGGGACAGTCAAAAACATTCAGTACTTC. Amino acid sequence: CASTSGTVKNIQYF. The chain employs TRBV11-2 and TRBJ2-4, with 7 nucleotides matching TRBD1. From germline, CDR1 is SGHAT and CDR2 FQNNGV. Trimming cost V 7 bases and J 3 bases; bases outside gene matches: 6. The CDR3 totals 14 residues.

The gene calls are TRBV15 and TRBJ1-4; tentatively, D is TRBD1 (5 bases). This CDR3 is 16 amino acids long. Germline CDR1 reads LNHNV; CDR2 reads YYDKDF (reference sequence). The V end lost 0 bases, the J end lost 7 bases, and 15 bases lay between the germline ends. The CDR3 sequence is CATSRDRRGGSEKLFF. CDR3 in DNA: TGTGCCACCAGCAGAGATCGGAGGGGCGGGAGTGAAAAACTGTTTTTT.

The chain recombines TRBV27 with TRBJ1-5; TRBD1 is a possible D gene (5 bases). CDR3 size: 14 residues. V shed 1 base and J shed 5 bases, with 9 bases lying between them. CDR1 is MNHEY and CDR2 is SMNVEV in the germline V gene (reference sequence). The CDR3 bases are TGTGCCAGCAGTTTATTGGGGGATCATCAGCCCCAGCATTTT. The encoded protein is CASSLLGDHQPQHF.

CDR3 residues: CASSVTKGQGNQETQYF. CDR3 bases: TGTGCCAGCAGCGTAACAAAGGGACAGGGCAACCAAGAGACCCAGTACTTC. This rearrangement joins TRBV7-9 to TRBJ2-5, with TRBD1 matching 9 bases. This CDR3 spans 17 amino acids. The V segment lost 5 bases and the J segment 0 bases; nucleotides outside the gene matches: 10. The germline gives CDR1 SEHNR, CDR2 FQNEAQ (reference sequence).

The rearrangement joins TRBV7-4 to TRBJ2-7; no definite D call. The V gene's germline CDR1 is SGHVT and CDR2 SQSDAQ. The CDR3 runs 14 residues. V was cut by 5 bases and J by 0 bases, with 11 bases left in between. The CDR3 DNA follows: TGTGCCAGCAGCAACAGCGAGAGCTCCTACGAGCAGTACTTC. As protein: CASSNSESSYEQYF.

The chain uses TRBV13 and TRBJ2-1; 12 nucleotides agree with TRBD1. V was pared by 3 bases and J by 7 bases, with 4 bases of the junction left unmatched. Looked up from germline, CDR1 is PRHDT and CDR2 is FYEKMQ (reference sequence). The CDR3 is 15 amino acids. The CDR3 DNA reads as TGTGCCAGCAGCTTCGGGACAGGGGGCTGGAATGAGCAGTTCTTC. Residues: CASSFGTGGWNEQFF.

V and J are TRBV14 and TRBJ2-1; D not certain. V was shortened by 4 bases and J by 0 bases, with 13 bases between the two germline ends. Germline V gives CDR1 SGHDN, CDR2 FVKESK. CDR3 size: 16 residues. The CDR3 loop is CASSPEQSSSYNEQFF. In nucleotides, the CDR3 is TGTGCCAGCAGCCCCGAACAGTCCAGCTCCTACAATGAGCAGTTCTTC. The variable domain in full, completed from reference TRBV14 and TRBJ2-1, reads EAGVTQFPSHSVIEKGQTVTLRCDPISGHDNLYWYRRVMGKEIKFLLHFVKESKQDESGMPNNRFLAERTGGTYSTLKVQPAELEDSGVYFCASSPEQSSSYNEQFFGPGTRLTVL.